This TCR beta chain comes out of a study of Graves' ophthalmopathy and Graves' hyperthyroidism. TCR beta CDR3 amplification used RNA transcripts. HTBI primers were used in a first-round RT-PCR, which preceded a second-round multiplex PCR. TCRdb passed the multiplex PCR reads through MiXCR, listing each CDR3 protein once. The sample holds hundreds of thousands of distinct CDR3 sequences, 45% seen once. This clonotype was seen once. The CDR3 has 11 residues. Germline V CDR1 and CDR2: MNHEY, SVGEGT. V dropped 6 bases and J dropped 5 bases, with 7 bases sitting between them. Sequencing was done on a sample of peripheral blood. V usage is TRBV6-2 or TRBV6-3 and J usage is TRBJ1-2, with no clear D. This sequence originates from an adult man with Graves' ophthalmopathy. The CDR3 here is CASRAAYGYTF. The CDR3 DNA follows: TGTGCCAGCAGGGCGGCTTATGGCTACACCTTC.